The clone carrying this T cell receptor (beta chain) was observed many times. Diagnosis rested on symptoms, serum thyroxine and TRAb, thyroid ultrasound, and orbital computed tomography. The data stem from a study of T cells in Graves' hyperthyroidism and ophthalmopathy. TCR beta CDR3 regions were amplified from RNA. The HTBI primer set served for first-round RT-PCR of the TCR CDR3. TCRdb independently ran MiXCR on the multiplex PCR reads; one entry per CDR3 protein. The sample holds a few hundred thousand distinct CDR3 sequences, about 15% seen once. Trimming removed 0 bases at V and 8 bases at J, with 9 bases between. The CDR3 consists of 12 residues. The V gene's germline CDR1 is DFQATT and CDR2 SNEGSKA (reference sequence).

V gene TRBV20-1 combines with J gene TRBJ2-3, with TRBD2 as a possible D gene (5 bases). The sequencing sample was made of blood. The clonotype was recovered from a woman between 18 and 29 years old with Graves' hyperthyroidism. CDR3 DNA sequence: TGCAGTGCTAGAGAGGTCGGAGGTACGCAGTATTTT. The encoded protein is CSAREVGGTQYF.